This record concerns one T cell receptor (beta chain) sequence. This entry belongs to a study of shared clonotypes between healthy human individuals. The CDR3 has 15 residues. V trimming: 4 bases; J trimming: 3 bases; junction bases outside the gene matches: 5. Looked up from germline, CDR1 is LNHDA and CDR2 is SQIVND (reference sequence). Generated by immunoSEQ multiplex PCR, the TCRdb table keeps only in-frame clones and is missing some. The sample has nearly 1 million clones; over 75% are singletons. The sequencing sample was made of memory CD4+ T cells sorted from blood. This sample's subset: CD45RA-negative fraction. The V call is TRBV19, the J call TRBJ2-2; TRBD1 aligns across 7 bases. The clonotype originates from a man younger than 35 in good health. The CDR3 protein is CASSNRGHDTGELFF. The CDR3 DNA follows: TGTGCCAGTAGTAATAGGGGGCATGACACCGGGGAGCTGTTTTTT. Complete variable domain (other parts from reference TRBV19 and TRBJ2-2): DGGITQSPKYLFRKEGQNVTLSCEQNLNHDAMYWYRQDPGQGLRLIYYSQIVNDFQKGDIAEGYSVSREKKESFPLTVTSAQKNPTAFYLCASSNRGHDTGELFFGEGSRLTVL.